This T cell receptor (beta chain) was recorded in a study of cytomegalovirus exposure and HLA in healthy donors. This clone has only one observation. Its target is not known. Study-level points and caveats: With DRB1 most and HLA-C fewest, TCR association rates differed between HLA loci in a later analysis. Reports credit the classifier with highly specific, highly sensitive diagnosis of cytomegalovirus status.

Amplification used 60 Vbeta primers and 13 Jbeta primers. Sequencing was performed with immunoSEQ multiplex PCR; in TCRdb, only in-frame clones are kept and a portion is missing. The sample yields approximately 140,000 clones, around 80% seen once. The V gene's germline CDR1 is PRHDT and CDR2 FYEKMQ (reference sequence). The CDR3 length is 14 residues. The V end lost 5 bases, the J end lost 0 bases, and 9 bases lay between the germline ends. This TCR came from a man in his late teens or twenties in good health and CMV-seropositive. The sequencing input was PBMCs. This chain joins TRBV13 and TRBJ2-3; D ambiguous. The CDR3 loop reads CASSLYSSTDTQYF. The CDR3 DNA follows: TGTGCCAGCAGCCTCTACAGTAGCACAGATACGCAGTATTTT.